A selection of T cell receptor beta chains follows, all from one sample in a study of blood T cell repertoires in COVID-19. Sequencing used immunoSEQ multiplex PCR; TCRdb keeps in-frame clones, though not all of them. The sample lists a few hundred thousand clones, 80% to 90% occurring once. The material sequenced was PBMCs or T cells enriched from blood (not recorded which). Every receptor here comes from a woman in her thirties or forties with acute COVID-19. Each CDR3 is given with its conserved first and last residue. A D gene is named only where the DNA matches it firmly. Clone size is stated in some rows and not others, as once, few, many or a class when expanded.

TRBV4-1	TRBJ2-4	NA	NA	TGCGCCAGCAGCCAACAACTAGCTTCAAATGTCTACATTCAGTACTTC	CASSQQLASNVYIQYF
TRBV5-8	TRBJ1-6	NA	NA	TGTGCCAGCAGCTTGGGGACTGGGAGGACTTCACCCCTCCACTTT	CASSLGTGRTSPLHF
TRBV27	TRBJ2-1	NA	TRBD2	TGTGCCAGCAAAACAATAGGGCTAGCGGGGTCCCCGACTCGAGCCTACAATGAGCAGTTCTTC	CASKTIGLAGSPTRAYNEQFF
TRBV18	TRBJ1-3	NA	TRBD1	TGTGCCAGCTCACCCCCGACTAGGACAGGGACTGGAAACACCATATATTTT	CASSPPTRTGTGNTIYF
TRBV24-1	TRBJ2-1	NA	NA	TGTGCCACGGGGAGCGGCAGCTCCTACAATGAGCAGTTCTTC	CATGSGSSYNEQFF
TRBV29-1	TRBJ2-3	NA	TRBD2	TGCAGCGTTGTAAGCGGGGATATGAGAGATACGCAGTATTTT	CSVVSGDMRDTQYF
TRBV28	TRBJ1-4	few	NA	TGTGCCAGCAGCGGGGGGGGCACACCTGAAAAACTGTTTTTT	CASSGGGTPEKLFF
TRBV3-1/TRBV3-2	TRBJ2-2	once	TRBD1	TGTGCCAGCAGCCTCACAGGGGGGTACACCGGGGAGCTGTTTTTT	CASSLTGGYTGELFF
TRBV27	TRBJ2-3	NA	TRBD2	TGTGCCAGCAGTTTACGGACAGGCGGGAGGGCGATAGATACGCAGTATTTT	CASSLRTGGRAIDTQYF
TRBV2	TRBJ2-4	NA	TRBD2	TGTGCCAGCAGTGAGGGGAGGGCTGGAAACATTCAGTACTTC	CASSEGRAGNIQYF
TRBV6-2/TRBV6-3	TRBJ2-7	few	TRBD2	TGTGCCAGCAGTTCCCCCAGGACTAGCGGGAGGCCCTCCTACGAGCAGTACTTC	CASSSPRTSGRPSYEQYF
TRBV28	TRBJ2-7	NA	TRBD2	TGTGCCAGCCTCGCCGGGGGCGGGAGGTACGAGCAGTACTTC	CASLAGGGRYEQYF
TRBV4-2	TRBJ2-7	NA	NA	TGTGCCAGCAGCCAAGGGAACCGACCGGAGAGGTACTTC	CASSQGNRPERYF
TRBV11-2	TRBJ2-7	NA	NA	TGTGCCAGCAGCCCGGACACCTACCTAACTTCCTACGAGCAGTACTTC	CASSPDTYLTSYEQYF
TRBV6-5	TRBJ2-7	NA	NA	TGTGCCAGCGTAGGGGGACAAGTCCCCTACGAGCAGTACTTC	CASVGGQVPYEQYF
TRBV28	TRBJ2-3	NA	NA	TGTGCCAGCACCCCGGGATGGACAGATACGCAGTATTTT	CASTPGWTDTQYF
TRBV24-1	TRBJ1-2	NA	NA	TGTGCCACCAGTGATCCCGGACGGGGAAATGGCTACACCTTC	CATSDPGRGNGYTF
TRBV7-8	TRBJ2-1	NA	TRBD2	TGTGCCAGCAGCACCCGACTAGCGGGAATCTACAATGAGCAGTTCTTC	CASSTRLAGIYNEQFF
TRBV3-1/TRBV3-2	TRBJ2-7	NA	TRBD2	TGTGCCAGCAGCCAAGGAAGAGCGGGAGTGAGCGAGCAGTACTTC	CASSQGRAGVSEQYF
TRBV12-5	TRBJ2-7	few	NA	TGTGCTAGTGTTGGGGCAGGGAACTCCTACGAGCAGTACTTC	CASVGAGNSYEQYF